This TCR beta chain stems from a study of shared clonotypes between healthy human individuals. Data came from immunoSEQ multiplex PCR; TCRdb stores just in-frame clones and leaves some out. The table includes under 2.5 million clones, 92% detected once. Germline CDR1 is MGHDK and CDR2 is SYGVNS. CDR3 size: 13 residues. Trimming cost V 2 bases and J 0 bases, with 3 bases left between them. V usage is TRBV25-1 and J usage is TRBJ2-3, with D unclear. The sample comprised naive CD4+ T cells from PBMCs. Subset: CD45RA+ positively selected. This TCR was sampled from a man aged 18 to 29 in good health. Some clones in this sample may be carry-over from other donors' samples. The CDR3 nucleotides read TGTGCCAGCAGTGAACCAAGCACAGATACGCAGTATTTT. This sequence encodes CASSEPSTDTQYF.